A selection of T cell receptor beta chains follows, all from one sample in a study of blood T cell repertoires in COVID-19. The protocol was immunoSEQ multiplex PCR, while the TCRdb copy is restricted to in-frame clones and leaves out a portion. The profile shows roughly 250,000 clones, about 86% of them singletons. The sample consisted of peripheral blood. These receptors all come from a woman in her 30s with COVID-19, enrolled during active disease. CDR3s include the opening cysteine and the closing phenylalanine or tryptophan. A D gene is named only where the DNA matches it firmly. A clone size is listed for some rows: how often the clone was seen (once, few, many), or a class if it is expanded.

j_call clone_size v_call d_call cdr3_nt cdr3_aa
TRBJ1-1 NA TRBV6-5 TRBD1 TGTGCCAGCAGGGCCGACAGGGGGCGAACTGAAGCTTTCTTT CASRADRGRTEAFF
TRBJ2-3 NA TRBV5-1 TRBD2 TGCGCCAGCAGCCTAGTCCCGGGGGGACCAGATACGCAGTATTTT CASSLVPGGPDTQYF
TRBJ1-5 NA TRBV6-5 NA TGTGCCAGCAGTTTGTCAGGGGCGATTAGCAATCAGCCCCAGCATTTT CASSLSGAISNQPQHF
TRBJ1-2 NA TRBV30 NA TGTGCCTGGAGAGGGAGGTACTATGGCTACACCTTC CAWRGRYYGYTF
TRBJ1-2 NA TRBV4-2 TRBD1 TGTGCCAGCAGCCTTCCGGGACAGGGATTCGTAGGGGGCTACACCTTC CASSLPGQGFVGGYTF
TRBJ1-2 NA TRBV7-6 NA TGTGCCAGCGGGGGCCCCCGTGGCTATGGCTACACCTTC CASGGPRGYGYTF
TRBJ2-7 NA TRBV2 NA TGTGCCAGCAGACTACAGGGAAAGAGCTACGAGCAGTACTTC CASRLQGKSYEQYF
TRBJ2-5 NA TRBV2 TRBD2 TGTGCCAGCCAGCCTAGCGGGGGGGCCTGGGAGACCCAGTACTTC CASQPSGGAWETQYF
TRBJ1-1 NA TRBV6-6 TRBD1 TGTGCCAGCAGGGTGACAGGGGGGAGTACTGAAGCTTTCTTT CASRVTGGSTEAFF
TRBJ2-1 NA TRBV3-1/TRBV3-2 TRBD2 TGTGCCAGCAGCCTGAGCGGGGGGGTTGAGCAGTTCTTC CASSLSGGVEQFF
TRBJ2-1 NA TRBV3-1/TRBV3-2 TRBD2 TGTGCCAGCAGCCAAGATGTGGGAGCAGCGGGGGTCCCCTACAATGAGCAGTTCTTC CASSQDVGAAGVPYNEQFF
TRBJ2-3 NA TRBV10-1 NA TGCGCCAGCAGTCGGGGGTCCCTGGGCACAGATACGCAGTATTTT CASSRGSLGTDTQYF
TRBJ2-1 NA TRBV5-1 TRBD2 TGCGCCAGCAGCCCGGGACTAGCGGGGGGCAATGAGCAGTTCTTC CASSPGLAGGNEQFF
TRBJ2-1 NA TRBV28 TRBD2 TGTGCCAGCAGTGGACTAGGGCGGGGGACTTACAATGAGCAGTTCTTC CASSGLGRGTYNEQFF
TRBJ1-2 NA TRBV10-3 TRBD1 TGTGCCATTACAGGGGGCGATGGCTACACCTTC CAITGGDGYTF
TRBJ1-3 NA TRBV3-1/TRBV3-2 NA TGTGCCAGCAGCCAAGTACAGGGTATCTCTGGAAACACCATATATTTT CASSQVQGISGNTIYF
TRBJ1-2 NA TRBV7-2 NA TGTGCCAGCAGCTTAGGACGCAGGGGCAACTATGGCTACACCTTC CASSLGRRGNYGYTF
TRBJ2-2 NA TRBV4-2 NA TGTGCCAGCAGCCAAGTAATTGCGCCCGGGGAGCTGTTTTTT CASSQVIAPGELFF
TRBJ2-2 NA TRBV5-4 NA TGTGCCCCAATAGTGTGCAGGGTTACCGGGGAGCTGTTTTTT CAPIVCRVTGELFF
TRBJ2-3 NA TRBV7-6 NA TGTGCCAGCAGCTTGAGTCGGAGCACAGATACGCAGTATTTT CASSLSRSTDTQYF
TRBJ1-2 NA TRBV5-4 TRBD1 TGTGCCAGCAGCCTTCGACAGGGGGCGCAGGTCTATGGCTACACCTTC CASSLRQGAQVYGYTF
TRBJ1-2 NA TRBV6-5 NA TGTGCCAGCAGACCACACCGTGACTATGGCTACACCTTC CASRPHRDYGYTF
TRBJ1-1 once TRBV5-1 NA TGCGCCAGCAGCTTGGGGGAGGGAGCTGTTAAGAACACTGAAGCTTTCTTT CASSLGEGAVKNTEAFF
TRBJ1-3 NA TRBV30 TRBD1 TGTGCCTGGAATTTACCAGACAGGGGAAGAAACACCATATATTTT CAWNLPDRGRNTIYF